The rows below give T cell receptor beta chains drawn from one sample of a study of identical twins. TCRdb fed the 5' RACE reads into MiXCR, producing one record per CDR3 protein. The sample lists some 1,600,000 distinct CDR3 sequences, about 32% occurring once. The sample comprised cord blood. The receptors derive from a newborn girl in good health. Each CDR3 is given with its conserved first and last residue. Fields, in order: J gene, V gene, clone size, D gene, CDR3 protein, CDR3 DNA. A D gene is named only where the DNA matches it firmly. Expanded clones are given a class, and other clones once, few, many or no size at all.

>TRBJ1-2|TRBV7-9|few|TRBD1
CASSLRPRDRGPYYGYTF
TGTGCCAGCAGCTTACGTCCTCGAGACAGGGGGCCTTACTATGGCTACACCTTC
>TRBJ2-1|TRBV2|.|TRBD2
CASSVLAGNNEQFF
TGTGCCAGCAGCGTTCTAGCGGGTAACAATGAGCAGTTCTTC
>TRBJ2-3|TRBV5-1|.|TRBD2
CASSLLAGTSGSTDTQYF
TGCGCCAGCAGCTTGCTCGCCGGGACTAGCGGAAGCACAGATACGCAGTATTTT
>TRBJ1-1|TRBV29-1|few|TRBD1
CSVRRGRNTEAFF
TGCAGCGTTCGCAGGGGGCGGAACACTGAAGCTTTCTTT
>TRBJ1-5|TRBV20-1|.|TRBD1
CSARDDRGDQPQHF
TGCAGTGCTAGAGATGACAGGGGTGATCAGCCCCAGCATTTT
>TRBJ2-1|TRBV27|.|.
CASSFEAPLSYNEQFF
TGTGCCAGCAGTTTTGAGGCCCCCCTCTCCTACAATGAGCAGTTCTTC
>TRBJ2-7|TRBV5-1|.|.
CASSHSSAYEQYF
TGCGCCAGCAGCCATTCTAGCGCCTACGAGCAGTACTTC
>TRBJ2-3|TRBV20-1|.|TRBD2
CSASGRAHQRTDTQYF
TGCAGTGCTAGCGGGAGGGCCCACCAACGCACAGATACGCAGTATTTT
>TRBJ2-7|TRBV20-1|.|.
CSALSGPHYEQYF
TGCAGTGCTCTAAGCGGGCCCCACTACGAGCAGTACTTC
>TRBJ2-7|TRBV12-3/TRBV12-4|.|TRBD2
CASSFIAGGHNEQYF
TGTGCCAGCAGTTTCATAGCGGGAGGGCACAATGAGCAGTACTTC
>TRBJ1-2|TRBV28|few|TRBD1
CASRTGFGYGYTF
TGTGCCAGCAGGACAGGGTTCGGCTATGGCTACACCTTC
>TRBJ2-1|TRBV20-1|.|TRBD2
CSASGLAGGLPYNEQFF
TGCAGTGCTAGTGGGCTAGCGGGGGGTTTACCTTACAATGAGCAGTTCTTC
>TRBJ2-5|TRBV29-1|few|TRBD1
CSVDNRGQETQYF
TGCAGCGTCGATAACAGGGGCCAAGAGACCCAGTACTTC
>TRBJ2-5|TRBV29-1|many|.
CSVETRLAQETQYF
TGCAGCGTTGAAACCCGCCTGGCACAAGAGACCCAGTACTTC
>TRBJ2-2|TRBV19|.|.
CASSMKGVVTGELFF
TGTGCCAGTAGTATGAAGGGGGTTGTCACCGGGGAGCTGTTTTTT
>TRBJ2-5|TRBV12-3/TRBV12-4|few|TRBD2
CASSFDVAGGETQYF
TGTGCCAGCAGTTTCGATGTGGCGGGAGGGGAGACCCAGTACTTC
>TRBJ2-1|TRBV4-2|.|.
CASSQEPSGLGDEQFF
TGTGCCAGCAGCCAAGAGCCCAGCGGTTTGGGGGATGAGCAGTTCTTC
>TRBJ1-2|TRBV20-1|few|TRBD1
CSAAADRGQGYTF
TGCAGTGCCGCGGCAGACAGGGGGCAAGGCTACACCTTC
>TRBJ1-2|TRBV20-1|.|TRBD1
CSASVTGDSYGYTF
TGCAGTGCTAGCGTGACAGGGGATTCCTATGGCTACACCTTC
>TRBJ1-2|TRBV5-1|few|.
CASSYSPGDYGYTF
TGCGCCAGCAGCTACTCGCCAGGTGACTATGGCTACACCTTC
>TRBJ2-2|TRBV5-5|few|TRBD2
CASSFMLAGKNTGELFF
TGTGCCAGCAGCTTTATGCTAGCGGGCAAGAACACCGGGGAGCTGTTTTTT
>TRBJ1-5|TRBV14|.|.
CASSQEGEGQPQHF
TGTGCCAGCAGCCAAGAAGGGGAGGGGCAGCCCCAGCATTTT
>TRBJ2-7|TRBV28|.|TRBD1
CASSILGTGGSYEQYF
TGTGCCAGCAGTATCCTCGGGACAGGGGGCTCCTACGAGCAGTACTTC
>TRBJ2-7|TRBV4-2|.|.
CASRGPSTYNEQYF
TGTGCCAGCAGAGGGCCGAGTACGTACAATGAGCAGTACTTC
>TRBJ1-4|TRBV12-3/TRBV12-4|few|.
CASSLGGGRTNEKLFF
TGTGCCAGCAGTTTAGGGGGAGGACGGACTAATGAAAAACTGTTTTTT
>TRBJ2-2|TRBV11-1|.|.
CASSLGKGPNTGELFF
TGTGCCAGCAGCTTAGGGAAGGGGCCTAACACCGGGGAGCTGTTTTTT
>TRBJ2-4|TRBV20-1|.|TRBD1
CSARGQGFENIQYF
TGCAGTGCTAGGGGACAGGGGTTCGAAAACATTCAGTACTTC
>TRBJ2-3|TRBV7-2|.|.
CASSLDLWGVVKDTQYF
TGTGCCAGCAGCTTAGATCTGTGGGGGGTGGTGAAAGATACGCAGTATTTT
>TRBJ2-7|TRBV12-3/TRBV12-4|.|.
CASSLRKAAQYF
TGTGCCAGCAGTTTAAGGAAGGCGGCCCAGTACTTC
>TRBJ2-3|TRBV5-1|few|TRBD1
CASSLRTGRKNTQYF
TGCGCCAGCAGCTTAAGGACAGGCCGTAAAAATACGCAGTATTTT
>TRBJ1-1|TRBV12-3/TRBV12-4|few|TRBD1
CASRADRDSNTEAFF
TGTGCCAGCAGAGCCGACAGGGATTCGAACACTGAAGCTTTCTTT
>TRBJ1-6|TRBV12-3/TRBV12-4|few|.
CASSLGRGDSPLHF
TGTGCCAGCAGTTTAGGGAGGGGAGATTCACCCCTCCACTTT
>TRBJ2-7|TRBV7-2|few|.
CATDPLDTFSYEQYF
TGTGCCACCGACCCCCTAGACACCTTCTCCTACGAGCAGTACTTC
>TRBJ2-7|TRBV20-1|few|TRBD2
CSARKTSGNFNRNEQYF
TGCAGTGCTAGGAAGACTAGCGGGAACTTTAATCGGAACGAGCAGTACTTC
>TRBJ2-1|TRBV20-1|.|TRBD2
CSARRGSSGNEQFF
TGCAGTGCTAGACGCGGGAGTTCGGGCAATGAGCAGTTCTTC
>TRBJ1-4|TRBV12-3/TRBV12-4|.|TRBD1
CASSLLGAGGVKLFF
TGTGCCAGCAGTTTGCTCGGGGCAGGGGGGGTAAAACTGTTTTTT
>TRBJ2-4|TRBV20-1|.|.
CSAGEAGVAKNIQYF
TGCAGTGCTGGGGAAGCGGGCGTGGCCAAAAACATTCAGTACTTC
>TRBJ2-3|TRBV3-1|.|TRBD1
CASSLLAGQVTDTQYF
TGTGCCAGCAGCCTCCTTGCGGGACAGGTCACAGATACGCAGTATTTT
>TRBJ1-2|TRBV5-1|.|TRBD1
CASSPMTGAYGYTF
TGCGCCAGCAGCCCTATGACAGGGGCCTATGGCTACACCTTC
>TRBJ2-2|TRBV20-1|.|TRBD2
CSVLASGTGELFF
TGCAGTGTACTAGCGTCCGGCACCGGGGAGCTGTTTTTT
>TRBJ2-3|TRBV10-3|few|.
CAIGSGLSTDTQYF
TGTGCCATCGGTAGCGGTCTAAGCACAGATACGCAGTATTTT